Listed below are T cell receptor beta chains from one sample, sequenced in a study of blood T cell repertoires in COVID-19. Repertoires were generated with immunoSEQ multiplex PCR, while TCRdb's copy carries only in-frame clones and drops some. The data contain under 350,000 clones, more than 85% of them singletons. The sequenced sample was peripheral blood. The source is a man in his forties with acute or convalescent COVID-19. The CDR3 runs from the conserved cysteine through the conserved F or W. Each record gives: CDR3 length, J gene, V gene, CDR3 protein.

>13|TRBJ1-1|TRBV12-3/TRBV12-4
CASSRIRGTEAFF
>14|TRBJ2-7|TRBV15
CATSRDFRGYEQYF
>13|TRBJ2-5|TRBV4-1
CASSQEDTRTQYF
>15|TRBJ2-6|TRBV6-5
CASTDGGAGANVLTF
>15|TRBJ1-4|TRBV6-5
CASEEPGQGNEKLFF
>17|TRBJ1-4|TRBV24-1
CATSDPTLGRGVGKLFF
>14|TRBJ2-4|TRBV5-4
CASSPREGDNIQYF
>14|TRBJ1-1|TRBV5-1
CASSLADRRVEAFF
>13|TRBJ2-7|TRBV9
CASSVAGISEQYF
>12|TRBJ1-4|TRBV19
CASRAGREKLFF
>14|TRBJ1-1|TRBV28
CASSPWTGRTEAFF
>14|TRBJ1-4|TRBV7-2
CASSSTYEGGKLFF
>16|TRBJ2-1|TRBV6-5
CASSYRTGGSYNEQFF
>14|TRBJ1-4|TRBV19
CASIGGIMSEKLFF
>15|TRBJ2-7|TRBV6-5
CASSYHRDSSYEQYF
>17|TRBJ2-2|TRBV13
CASRRGGLADYAGELFF
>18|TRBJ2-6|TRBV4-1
CASSQVGRLSSGANVLTF
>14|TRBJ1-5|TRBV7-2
CASSLDPGGQPQHF
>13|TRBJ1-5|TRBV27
CASALGGGQPQHF
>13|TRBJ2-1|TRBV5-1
CASSLEGLLPQFF
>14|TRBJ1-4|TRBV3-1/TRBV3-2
CASSLSGGNEKLFF
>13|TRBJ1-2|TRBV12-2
CASRLVTGNGYTF
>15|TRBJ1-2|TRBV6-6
CASIQGVYTNYGYTF
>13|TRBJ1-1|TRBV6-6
CASIRGGNTEAFF
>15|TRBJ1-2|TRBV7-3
CASTPSGDLGYGYTF
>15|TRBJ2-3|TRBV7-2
CASSLSLASLDTQYF
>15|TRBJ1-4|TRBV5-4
CASSFRQGASEKLFF
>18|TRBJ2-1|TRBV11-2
CASSLDPSGGVPYNEQFF
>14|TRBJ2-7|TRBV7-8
CASNEDRENNEQYF
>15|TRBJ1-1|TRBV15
CATSKRQGANTEAFF
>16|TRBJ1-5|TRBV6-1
CASSEAETGVRQPQHF
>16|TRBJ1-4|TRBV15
CATSRDGSQGDEKLFF
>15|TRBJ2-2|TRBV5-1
CASSSDRVGTGELFF
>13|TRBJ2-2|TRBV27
CASGQIRHGELFF
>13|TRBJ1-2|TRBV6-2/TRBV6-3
CASSYRTGPGYTF
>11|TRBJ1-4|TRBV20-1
CSAASRGKLFF
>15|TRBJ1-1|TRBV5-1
CASSSGQGTGTEAFF
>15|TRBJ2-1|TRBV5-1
CASSFQGLSLNEQFF
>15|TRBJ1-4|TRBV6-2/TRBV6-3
CASSSAAITNEKLFF
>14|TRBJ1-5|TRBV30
CAWSGGRGNQPQHF
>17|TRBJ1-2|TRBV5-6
CASSPDFRENEGQGYTF
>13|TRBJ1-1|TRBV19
CASSPPPGTEAFF
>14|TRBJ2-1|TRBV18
CASSPTYSYNEQFF
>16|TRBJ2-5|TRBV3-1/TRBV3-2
CASSHQPEGPGETQYF
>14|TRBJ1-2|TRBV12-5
CASGSQGEDYGYTF
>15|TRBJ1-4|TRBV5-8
CASSLGAGVNEKLFF
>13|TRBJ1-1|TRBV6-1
CASSDAGNTEAFF
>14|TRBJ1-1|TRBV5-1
CASSVQGMNTEAFF
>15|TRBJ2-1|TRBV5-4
CASSSNSGAWNEQFF
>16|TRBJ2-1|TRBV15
CATSRDPGTGWAGQFF
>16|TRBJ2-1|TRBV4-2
CASSPVLAGGTHEQFF
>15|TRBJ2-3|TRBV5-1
CASSLFLAGGNTQYF